The 10 T cell receptor beta chains below were found in one sample sequenced in a study of tissue T cells after allogeneic stem cell transplantation. Sequenced by immunoSEQ multiplex PCR; TCRdb stores in-frame clones only, minus some. The sample carries a few thousand clones, around 31% recorded once. Time point described: mouse harvest day 14 after allogeneic transplant. The graft held 10^6 splenic CD5+ T cells and 10^7 T-cell-depleted bone marrow cells. The source material was skin. These TCRs come from a female BALB/c mouse given C57BL/6 T cells with graft-versus-host disease after an allogeneic hematopoietic cell transplant.

Details on this clone: The gene symbols are mouse symbols. The read halts 1 residue ahead of the CDR3 end, with the missing end drawn from the germline J gene. The V call is TRBV12-2, the J call TRBJ2-5; 7 nucleotides line up with TRBD1. The germline gives CDR1 SGHLS, CDR2 HYDKME. The CDR3 is 15 residues long. The V gene end was trimmed by 3 bases and the J gene end by 1 base; junction bases not matched to a gene: 6. The CDR3 loop reads CASSTIGTDQDTQYF. Partial CDR3 DNA: TGTGCCAGCTCTACAATCGGGACAGACCAAGACACCCAGTAC.

About this clone itself: Gene names follow the mouse nomenclature. The read ends 1 residue early relative to the CDR3; the germline J gene fills the gap. The chain has TRBV26 and TRBJ2-2; TRBD1 matches at 8 bases. The CDR3 consists of 15 residues. Germline trimming cut 6 bases from V and 3 bases from J; bases unmatched to any gene: 6. CDR1 is KGHPV and CDR2 is FQNQEV in the germline V gene (reference sequence). The CDR3 region is CASSQDRADTGQLYF. CDR3 DNA (partial): TGTGCCAGCAGCCAGGACAGGGCCGACACCGGGCAGCTCTAC.

This clone ranks as large. The genes and germline here are from mouse. The read finishes 1 residue shy of the CDR3 end, and the germline J gene is used to complete it. J is TRBJ1-4 and V is TRBV23; the D call in the table, TRBD1, was not verified against the DNA. CDR1 is KGHTA and CDR2 is FQNQQP in the germline V gene. This CDR3 spans 16 amino acids. The part of the CDR3 DNA that was read is TGCTCCAGCAGTCAATCACGGCAGGGGAGGAGCGAAAGATTATTT. Residues: CSSSQSRQGRSERLF. The CDR3, in full, reads CSSSQSRQGRSERLFF.

In regard to this clone: Genes and germline are mouse. The sequenced part of the CDR3 DNA is TGTGCCAGCTCTCTCGAGGGGACAAAAATTTCCAACGAAAGATTATTT. Translation gives CASSLEGTKISNERLF. The entire CDR3 sequence reads CASSLEGTKISNERLFF. The V and J genes are TRBV12-2 and TRBJ1-4; perhaps TRBD1 as D (6 bases). The read ends 1 residue early relative to the CDR3; the germline J gene fills the gap. From germline, CDR1 is SGHLS and CDR2 HYDKME. V dropped 0 bases and J dropped 0 bases, with 13 bases sitting between them. The CDR3 loop spans 17 amino acids.

To note about this clone: Compared with germline, one end of the junction differs, possibly owing to a read error. Germline and genes: mouse. Read data end 1 residue before the CDR3 end; the end is taken from the germline J gene. This chain uses TRBV13-1 with TRBJ2-3; D is unclear. CDR1 is NSHNY, CDR2 SYGAGN, per germline. This CDR3 region has 15 residues. The CDR3: CASGDARIRAETLYF. CDR3 DNA (partial): TGTGCCAGCGGTGATGCGCGGATCCGTGCAGAAACGCTGTAT.

This clone counts as medium-sized. Gene labels here are mouse ones. Read sequence stops 1 residue before the CDR3 end, and the germline J gene provides the missing end. The gene calls are TRBV26 and TRBJ1-2, with TRBD1 as a possible D gene (6 bases). The germline V and J ends were trimmed by 4 bases and 0 bases, with 6 bases remaining between them. Germline-derived CDR1 and CDR2 are KGHPV and FQNQEV (reference sequence). The CDR3 consists of 13 residues. This chain's CDR3 is CASSRTANSDYTF. Incomplete CDR3 DNA: TGTGCCAGCAGTCGGACAGCAAACTCCGACTACACC.

Within the sample, this clone is medium-sized. Gene names and germline match the mouse. The read ends 1 residue shy of where the CDR3 ends; the end is completed using the germline J gene. The rearrangement uses TRBV26 and TRBJ1-1, with a weak D call TRBD1 (5 bases). Per the germline V gene, CDR1 is KGHPV and CDR2 is FQNQEV (reference sequence). The CDR3 is 12 amino acids. Between the trimmed V and J ends, which lost 6 bases and 1 base, there was a span of 6 bases. This CDR3 reads CASRQGNTEVFF. Partial CDR3 DNA: TGTGCCAGCAGGCAGGGAAACACAGAAGTCTTC.

About this clone: Genes here carry mouse names. With the read ending 1 residue before the CDR3 end, the germline J gene is used to fill in that end. V gene TRBV19 combines with J gene TRBJ1-6; no firm D call. TRBJ1-6 is treated as an ORF (open reading frame) with a function not yet certain. The CDR3 runs to 15 residues. Germline CDR1 reads FNHDT; CDR2 reads SITEND (reference sequence). V lost 0 bases and J 4 bases, leaving 8 bases between the germline ends. The CDR3 bases that were read are TGTGCCAGCAGTATAGCTCCGGGATATAATTCGCCCCTCTAC. It yields the protein CASSIAPGYNSPLY. The CDR3, in full, reads CASSIAPGYNSPLYF.

As for this clone: Genes and germline come from the mouse. The read halts 1 residue ahead of the CDR3 end, with the missing end drawn from the germline J gene. The rearrangement uses TRBV13-2 and TRBJ2-4; D might be TRBD2 (5 bases). The CDR3 runs 14 residues. Trimming took 0 bases from V and 5 from J, leaving 10 bases between them. In germline, CDR1 is NNHNN, CDR2 SYGAGS (reference sequence). CDR3 protein: CASGDAAWVNTLYF. CDR3 bases read: TGTGCCAGCGGTGATGCAGCCTGGGTAAACACCTTGTAC.

This clone came up a few times. Gene names are the mouse ones. Read data end 1 residue before the CDR3 end; the end is taken from the germline J gene. This chain connects TRBV26 to TRBJ1-2; a possible D gene is TRBD1 (5 bases). Trimming took off 4 bases at V and 4 bases at J, with 10 bases between the two ends. The CDR3 is 13 residues long. Per the germline V gene, CDR1 is KGHPV and CDR2 is FQNQEV (reference sequence). The CDR3 loop is CASSPRESSDYTF. CDR3 DNA, as far as it was read: TGTGCCAGCAGTCCCAGGGAATCCTCCGACTACACC.